This TCR beta chain was sequenced during a study of blood T cells in healthy people across ages. Study findings and constraints: The recorded TCR beta diversity per million T cells decreased in a roughly linear manner with age. Among long-lived donors, naive CD4+ cells were more numerous and diversity higher than in aged donors. Since the PBMCs were unsorted, naive and antigen-experienced cells could not be conclusively compared.

Primers used in a second PCR of roughly 6 to 12 cycles were a sample-barcoded 5' primer and a J-beta primer mix. TCRdb reprocessed the 5' RACE reads via MiXCR and lists one record per CDR3 protein. The sample gives about 1.6 million distinct CDR3 sequences, roughly a third of which show up once; approximately 10% is in the top ten. Germline assignment: CDR1 SGDLS and CDR2 YYNGEE. V was trimmed by 0 bases and J by 4 bases, leaving 8 bases between them. There are 14 residues in the CDR3. Points on this clonotype: The antigen is not known.

The source material was blood. The genes are TRBV9 and TRBJ2-1, with a tentative D call TRBD2 (6 bases). The TCR comes from a woman between 25 and 40 years old in good health. Here the CDR3 DNA reads TGTGCCAGCAGCGTAGAAGCGGGTTACAATGAGCAGTTCTTC. Its protein product is CASSVEAGYNEQFF. The full variable domain, completed using reference TRBV9 and TRBJ2-1, is DSGVTQTPKHLITATGQRVTLRCSPRSGDLSVYWYQQSLDQGLQFLIQYYNGEERAKGNILERFSAQQFPDLHSELNLSSLELGDSALYFCASSVEAGYNEQFFGPGTRLTVL.